The next 14 T cell receptor beta chains were all read from a single sample in a study of breast tumors, draining lymph nodes, adjacent tissues (dated by TCRdb to 2016 to 2018). Library construction relied on multiplex PCR. The data were produced on an Illumina HiSeq 2000. TCRdb reworked the public reads: Q25 trimming with fastp, MiXCR clone assembly, productive beta chains retained. Merged by CDR3 protein, the rows form single entries marked with the most common genes and DNA. In this sample the table shows about 15,000 distinct CDR3 sequences, 40% to 65% of which occur a single time. The ten top clones hold roughly 15% of the sample. Sequencing was done on a sample of tumor-adjacent breast tissue. These receptor sequences come from a female donor with breast cancer. Some clones in this sample may be carry-over from other donors' samples.

This clonotype was seen many times. The chain has TRBV6-5 and TRBJ2-7; 9 nucleotides line up with TRBD1. Germline V gives CDR1 MNHEY, CDR2 SVGAGI. Germline trimming cut 0 bases from V and 4 bases from J; bases unmatched to any gene: 4. This CDR3 has 15 amino acids. The CDR3 region is CASSYSRDRAYEQYF. As DNA, the CDR3 is TGTGCCAGCAGTTACTCGAGGGACAGGGCATACGAGCAGTACTTC.

This clonotype was observed at least ten times. The gene calls are TRBV5-8 and TRBJ2-3; D call uncertain. The CDR3 loop spans 14 amino acids. Germline V gives CDR1 SGHTS, CDR2 YDEGEE. Trimming pared 4 bases from V and 0 bases from J, leaving 9 bases between. For the CDR3, the DNA is TGTGCCAGCAGCGCAGACCCTAGCACAGATACGCAGTATTTT. It codes for CASSADPSTDTQYF.

The table lists this clonotype with many counts. V usage is TRBV30 and J usage is TRBJ2-7; TRBD1 aligns across 9 bases. Germline loops: CDR1 GTSNPN, CDR2 SVGIG (reference sequence). The junction had 6 bases not matched to a gene; V was cut back by 3 bases and J by 0 bases. The CDR3 is made up of 15 amino acids. The CDR3 coding sequence is TGTGCCTGGAGGGAAGGACAGGGGAGCTCCTACGAGCAGTACTTC. Its translation: CAWREGQGSSYEQYF.

This clonotype is large. The rearrangement uses TRBV5-1 and TRBJ2-7, with D possibly TRBD2 on 5 matching bases. The V gene's germline CDR1 is SGHRS and CDR2 YFSETQ. V lost 3 bases to trimming and J lost 2 bases, with 15 bases between them. CDR3 length: 15 amino acids. CDR3 sequence reads: CASSWMSEGTYEQYF. CDR3 nucleotide sequence: TGCGCCAGCAGCTGGATGTCTGAGGGAACCTACGAGCAGTACTTC.

Judged by abundance, this clonotype is medium-sized. V is TRBV6-6 and J is TRBJ2-7; 8 bases match TRBD1. Germline V gene data show CDR1 as MNHNY and CDR2 as SVGAGI (reference sequence). CDR3 length: 14 residues. Trimming at V came to 4 bases and at J to 1 base, leaving 3 bases not matched to a gene. The CDR3 is CASSSRQGSYEQYF. Here the CDR3 DNA reads TGTGCCAGCAGTTCCAGACAGGGGTCCTACGAGCAGTACTTC.

J is TRBJ1-2 and V is TRBV20-1, with TRBD1 identical over 9 bases. The CDR3 is 15 residues long. From germline, CDR1 is DFQATT and CDR2 SNEGSKA (reference sequence). Trimming cost V 6 bases and J 0 bases; bases outside gene matches: 8. CDR3 nucleotide sequence: TGCAGTGCAAGGGACAGGGAGGACGCTAACTATGGCTACACCTTC. As protein: CSARDREDANYGYTF.

This clonotype was seen many times. DNA for the CDR3: TGTGCCAGCAGGGGGATCGAGTACCAAGAGACCCAGTACTTC. Its translation is CASRGIEYQETQYF. The V call is TRBV11-2, the J call TRBJ2-5, with unresolved D. The V and J ends lost 6 bases and 0 bases respectively, with 11 bases between them. Germline values: CDR1 SGHAT, CDR2 FQNNGV. CDR3 length equals 14 residues.

Regarding this clonotype: The limits of the CDR3 on the DNA are not certain, so only TCRdb's listed CDR3 is given. This chain joins TRBV2 and TRBJ2-2; TRBD1 is taken as the D call from the table, unchecked against the DNA. The length of the CDR3 is 22 amino acids, counting both ends. Looked up from germline, CDR1 is SNHLY and CDR2 is FYNNEI. The CDR3 loop reads CASRDRGYNEQFFGPGTGELFF.

In this sample, this clonotype turned up once. A junction boundary mismatches the germline segment, possibly from a read error. This chain links TRBV10-3 with TRBJ2-3; 8 nucleotides align to TRBD2. Germline V gives CDR1 ENHRY, CDR2 SYGVKD. CDR3 length equals 16 residues. CDR3 residues: CAIMRSGGRQADTQHF. The CDR3 nucleotides read TGTGCCATCATGAGATCTGGCGGGAGGCAAGCAGATACACAGCATTTC.

This clonotype was counted ten times or more. This chain joins TRBV2 and TRBJ1-1, with 7 bases fitting TRBD1. CDR1 and CDR2 (germline): SNHLY, FYNNEI. The CDR3 loop spans 13 amino acids. Trimming removed 4 bases from V and 7 bases from J; junction bases left unmatched: 6. This chain's CDR3 is CASSVTGVSEAFF. Here the CDR3 DNA reads TGTGCCAGCAGTGTAACAGGGGTTAGTGAAGCTTTCTTT.

The V and J genes are TRBV20-1 and TRBJ1-5; D might be TRBD1 (5 bases). Trimming cost V 1 base and J 0 bases, with 16 bases left between them. Per germline, CDR1 DFQATT and CDR2 SNEGSKA (reference sequence). The CDR3 has 17 amino acids. The CDR3 spells CSARVADSAYSNQPQHF. The CDR3 DNA sequence: TGCAGTGCTAGAGTAGCAGACAGCGCCTATAGCAATCAGCCCCAGCATTTT.

Details on this clonotype: At one end the junction does not follow the germline gene, possibly because of a read error. This sequence joins TRBV4-1 and TRBJ2-5; 7 nucleotides match TRBD2. In germline, CDR1 is MGHRA, CDR2 YSYEKL. The CDR3 length is 15 residues. The CDR3 DNA sequence: TGCGCCAACAGCCAAGATCGCGATAACCGGGAGGCCCAGTACTTC. Translation: CANSQDRDNREAQYF.

This clonotype has at least ten counts. The chain is built from TRBV20-1 and TRBJ2-3, with TRBD2 matching 8 bases. The CDR3 totals 15 residues. The V gene's germline CDR1 is DFQATT and CDR2 SNEGSKA (reference sequence). The V gene end was trimmed by 4 bases and the J gene end by 1 base; junction bases not matched to a gene: 7. The CDR3 loop reads CSAKESGSGTDTQYF. CDR3 nucleotides: TGCAGTGCTAAAGAGAGCGGGAGCGGCACAGATACGCAGTATTTT.

This clonotype was picked up many times. The chain uses TRBV3-1 and TRBJ1-2; maybe TRBD1 (6 bases). Trimming shortened V by 4 bases and J by 2 bases, and 8 bases separated the two germline ends. Germline lookup yields CDR1 LGHDT and CDR2 YNNKEL (reference sequence). The CDR3 has 13 residues. The CDR3 DNA follows: TGTGCCAGCAGCCGGGGGGCAAACTATGGCTACACCTTC. Protein product: CASSRGANYGYTF.